These 22 T cell receptor beta chains originate from one sample sequenced in a study of cytomegalovirus exposure and HLA in healthy donors. Both 60 Vbeta primers and 13 Jbeta primers went into the PCR. The table came from immunoSEQ multiplex PCR; TCRdb's copy has only in-frame clones and leaves some out. The table has about 77,000 clones, about 73% seen once; the top ten hold 3.5% to 5.5%. Material: PBMCs. The receptors originated from a man in his forties or fifties in good health and CMV-seronegative.

In this sample, this clone turned up a few times. The chain employs TRBV28 and TRBJ1-5, with TRBD1 matching 7 bases. The V gene's germline CDR1 is MDHEN and CDR2 SYDVKM. The J segment lost 5 bases and the V segment lost 5 bases, leaving 18 bases of the junction unmatched. The CDR3 totals 18 residues. CDR3 protein: CASSRTSPDRAVDQPQHF. CDR3 nucleotide sequence: TGTGCCAGCAGTCGAACGTCCCCAGACAGGGCGGTAGATCAGCCCCAGCATTTT.

V usage is TRBV7-9 and J usage is TRBJ2-1, with D possibly matching TRBD2 (5 bases). Germline CDR1 and CDR2: SEHNR and FQNEAQ (reference sequence). V was trimmed by 3 bases and J by 6 bases, leaving 12 bases between them. The CDR3 runs to 14 residues. The CDR3 is CASSFGNYGNEQFF. In nucleotides, the CDR3 is TGTGCCAGCAGCTTCGGGAATTATGGCAATGAGCAGTTCTTC.

V and J are TRBV25-1 and TRBJ2-7, with TRBD1 matching over 10 bases. Germline CDR1 and CDR2: MGHDK and SYGVNS. There are 15 residues in the CDR3. V lost 1 base to trimming and J lost 5 bases; unmatched junction nucleotides: 5. The CDR3 spells CASSESRDRGNEQYF. CDR3 coding DNA: TGTGCCAGCAGTGAATCCCGGGACAGGGGTAACGAGCAGTACTTC.

V gene TRBV30 combines with J gene TRBJ1-4, with 9 nucleotides matching TRBD1. In germline, CDR1 is GTSNPN, CDR2 SVGIG (reference sequence). V shed 0 bases, J shed 10 bases, and the junction held 3 bases outside the gene matches. The CDR3 sequence is 13 residues long. DNA for the CDR3: TGTGCCTGGAGTGTACAGGGGGCTGGAAAACTGTTTTTT. Protein product: CAWSVQGAGKLFF.

This clone has only one observation. This chain uses TRBV2 with TRBJ1-4; no definite D call. The germline gives CDR1 SNHLY, CDR2 FYNNEI. V shed 7 bases and J shed 4 bases, with 19 bases lying between them. The CDR3 consists of 16 residues. The CDR3, as DNA: TGTGCCAGCACCGGAGTGGAGGGAAGAATTAATGAAAAACTGTTTTTT. As protein: CASTGVEGRINEKLFF.

The V and J genes are TRBV5-1 and TRBJ2-2; possible D gene TRBD1, 7 bases. The CDR3 length is 15 residues. With 4 bases removed from V and 5 bases from J, the gap between germline ends came to 15 bases. The germline V gene encodes CDR1 SGHRS and CDR2 YFSETQ. The CDR3 nucleotides read TGCGCCAGCAGCCCCCGACAGGGACTGACCGGGGAGCTGTTTTTT. Translating gives CASSPRQGLTGELFF.

The chain combines TRBV30 with TRBJ2-2; no clear D gene. Trimming removed 2 bases at V and 3 bases at J, with 4 bases between. The CDR3 is 12 amino acids. Germline CDR1 and CDR2: GTSNPN and SVGIG (reference sequence). This chain's CDR3 is CAWSTHTGELFF. The CDR3 DNA is TGTGCCTGGAGTACACACACCGGGGAGCTGTTTTTT.

This clone was counted once. The rearrangement joins TRBV6-5 to TRBJ2-7, with 8 bases fitting TRBD1. V was pared by 2 bases and J by 6 bases, with 12 bases of the junction left unmatched. Germline CDR1 reads MNHEY; CDR2 reads SVGAGI. The CDR3 loop spans 16 amino acids. CDR3 residues: CASSYSGRVQGGEQYF. The CDR3 nucleotides are TGTGCCAGCAGTTACAGCGGCAGGGTACAGGGGGGCGAGCAGTACTTC.

The chain employs TRBV5-1 and TRBJ1-1; TRBD1 matches 9 bases. CDR1 is SGHRS, CDR2 YFSETQ, per germline. V lost 3 bases, J lost 5 bases, and 2 bases stayed unmatched. CDR3 size: 13 residues. In DNA form, the CDR3 reads TGCGCCAGCAGCTGGGGACAGGGTACTGAAGCTTTCTTT. It codes for CASSWGQGTEAFF.

The rearrangement links TRBV7-2 to TRBJ2-7; 7 nucleotides match TRBD2. CDR1 is SGHTA and CDR2 is FQGNSA in the germline V gene. V shed 0 bases, J shed 4 bases, and the junction held 9 bases outside the gene matches. The CDR3 is 16 amino acids. The CDR3 DNA reads TGTGCCAGCAGCTTAGCGACGGCGGGAGCTATATACGAGCAGTACTTC. Protein: CASSLATAGAIYEQYF.

V gene TRBV29-1 combines with J gene TRBJ2-7; 9 bases map to TRBD2. This CDR3 has 16 amino acids. Germline CDR1 is SQVTM and CDR2 is ANQGSEA. The trim removed 4 bases at V and 6 bases at J, leaving 16 bases unmatched. CDR3 amino acids: CSVVVVLAGRVGEQYF. CDR3 sequence (DNA): TGCAGCGTTGTCGTCGTTCTAGCGGGAAGAGTCGGCGAGCAGTACTTC.

This clone has a handful of counts. The chain combines TRBV28 with TRBJ2-1; TRBD2 matches 11 bases. The CDR3 length is 19 residues. The germline CDR1 and CDR2 sequences are MDHEN and SYDVKM. With 2 bases clipped from V and 4 bases from J, the junction kept 13 bases outside the gene matches. The CDR3 here is CASSLRLAGHTSPYNEQFF. CDR3 bases: TGTGCCAGCAGTTTACGACTAGCGGGGCACACATCTCCATACAATGAGCAGTTCTTC.

The chain is built from TRBV29-1 and TRBJ2-5; 9 nucleotides match TRBD1. This CDR3 spans 17 amino acids. CDR1 is SQVTM, CDR2 ANQGSEA, per germline. With 0 bases clipped from V and 5 bases from J, the junction kept 13 bases outside the gene matches. CDR3 sequence reads: CSVEDGATGGRGETQYF. The CDR3 DNA reads TGCAGCGTTGAAGATGGGGCTACAGGGGGCCGGGGGGAGACCCAGTACTTC.

J is TRBJ1-5 and V is TRBV30; perhaps TRBD1 as D (5 bases). This CDR3 contains 13 residues. Trimming left V 5 bases short and J 7 bases short, with 15 bases between. Germline lookup yields CDR1 GTSNPN and CDR2 SVGIG (reference sequence). The CDR3 DNA is TGTGCCTGGTCCCCCGGGGGGTCACAGCCCCAGCATTTT. It codes for CAWSPGGSQPQHF.

V gene TRBV4-1 combines with J gene TRBJ2-1, with 12 bases that match TRBD2. There are 17 residues in the CDR3. The V segment lost 4 bases and the J segment 2 bases; nucleotides outside the gene matches: 6. CDR1 is MGHRA, CDR2 YSYEKL, per germline. The CDR3 region is CASSPRTSGTTYNEQFF. CDR3 in DNA: TGCGCCAGCAGCCCCCGGACTAGCGGGACGACCTACAATGAGCAGTTCTTC.

This sequence joins TRBV7-8 and TRBJ2-3; D call uncertain. The CDR3 runs 16 residues. CDR1 is SGHVS and CDR2 is FQNEAQ in the germline V gene. V lost 1 base and J lost 0, with 11 bases in between. The DNA of the CDR3 is TGTGCCAGCAGCTTAGTGTTGCGGTTAAGCACAGATACGCAGTATTTT. It yields the protein CASSLVLRLSTDTQYF.

The chain is built from TRBV6-6 and TRBJ2-1; D gene ambiguous. CDR1 MNHNY and CDR2 SVGAGI come from the germline V gene (reference sequence). There are 14 residues in the CDR3. V shed 2 bases and J shed 5 bases, with 10 bases lying between them. CDR3 in DNA: TGTGCCAGCAGTTACAGGATCCGGGACAATGAGCAGTTCTTC. As protein: CASSYRIRDNEQFF.

V gene TRBV2 combines with J gene TRBJ1-2, with 7 bases fitting TRBD1. Germline loops: CDR1 SNHLY, CDR2 FYNNEI. The CDR3 has 14 residues. V trimming: 6 bases; J trimming: 6 bases; junction bases outside the gene matches: 10. In nucleotides, the CDR3 is TGTGCCAGCAGCTGGGACAGCCCAAACAATGGCTACACCTTC. Translation gives CASSWDSPNNGYTF.

CDR3 in amino acids: CASSRREEDSNQPQHF. The CDR3 DNA reads TGTGCCAGCAGTCGGAGGGAAGAAGATAGCAATCAGCCCCAGCATTTT. This chain links TRBV27 with TRBJ1-5, with D hard to call. V lost 5 bases and J 0 bases, leaving 14 bases between the germline ends. CDR1 MNHEY and CDR2 SMNVEV come from the germline V gene (reference sequence). The CDR3 has 16 residues.

This clone was observed once. The chain couples TRBV6-5 to TRBJ2-5; TRBD2 matches 7 bases. The closer fit of TRBJ2-7 to the DNA end suggests the J call may be wrong. CDR1 and CDR2 from the germline V gene are MNHEY and SVGAGI. The CDR3 sequence is 12 residues long. CDR3 loop: CASGGLTYEQYF. The CDR3 bases are TGTGCCAGCGGGGGACTAACCTACGAGCAGTACTTC.

The chain couples TRBV27 to TRBJ2-3; 8 positions match TRBD1. Germline trimming cut 4 bases from V and 4 bases from J; bases unmatched to any gene: 7. The CDR3 runs to 15 residues. The V gene's germline CDR1 is MNHEY and CDR2 SMNVEV (reference sequence). In DNA form, the CDR3 reads TGTGCCAGCAGTTCTTCCAGGGGGCGCGCAGATACGCAGTATTTT. It translates to CASSSSRGRADTQYF.

The rearrangement joins TRBV19 to TRBJ2-7, with D perhaps TRBD1 (6 bases). CDR3 length: 14 amino acids. The germline V and J ends were trimmed by 6 bases and 2 bases, with 14 bases remaining between them. The germline V gene encodes CDR1 LNHDA and CDR2 SQIVND (reference sequence). CDR3 in amino acids: CASSRQESTYEQYF. The CDR3 coding sequence is TGTGCCAGTAGCAGACAGGAGTCCACCTACGAGCAGTACTTC.